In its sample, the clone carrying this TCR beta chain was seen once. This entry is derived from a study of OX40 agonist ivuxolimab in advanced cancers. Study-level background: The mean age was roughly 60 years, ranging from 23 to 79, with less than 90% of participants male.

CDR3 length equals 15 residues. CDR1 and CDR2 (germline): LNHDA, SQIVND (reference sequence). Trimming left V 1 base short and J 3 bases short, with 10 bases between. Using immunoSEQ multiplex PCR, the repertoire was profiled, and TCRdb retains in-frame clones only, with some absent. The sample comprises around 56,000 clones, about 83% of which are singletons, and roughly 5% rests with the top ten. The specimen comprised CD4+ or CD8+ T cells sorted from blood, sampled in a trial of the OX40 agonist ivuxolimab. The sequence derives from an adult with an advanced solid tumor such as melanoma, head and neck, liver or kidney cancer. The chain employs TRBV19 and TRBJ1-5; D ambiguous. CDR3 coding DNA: TGTGCCAGTAGTATAGCGTCGGCCGACAATCAGCCCCAGCATTTT. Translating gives CASSIASADNQPQHF. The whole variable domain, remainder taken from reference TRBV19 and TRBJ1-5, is DGGITQSPKYLFRKEGQNVTLSCEQNLNHDAMYWYRQDPGQGLRLIYYSQIVNDFQKGDIAEGYSVSREKKESFPLTVTSAQKNPTAFYLCASSIASADNQPQHFGDGTRLSIL.